This T cell receptor (beta chain) was sequenced for a study of STAT5B mutations in CD4+ large granular lymphocyte leukemia. The survey-level immunoSEQ assay was used. Repertoires were generated with immunoSEQ multiplex PCR, while TCRdb's copy carries only in-frame clones and drops some. Of 15,000 to 25,000 clones in the sample, about four fifths were seen once. The CDR3 is made up of 14 amino acids. V dropped 1 base and J dropped 5; count of bases not matched to a gene: 3. The germline CDR1 and CDR2 sequences are SGHDN and FVKESK. The specimen was CD4+ T cells from blood buffy coats. The clonotype comes from a human donor in good health. V and J are TRBV14 and TRBJ1-2, with TRBD1 matching 8 bases. This chain's CDR3 is CASSQVGTGYGYTF. The CDR3 DNA is TGTGCCAGCAGCCAAGTCGGGACAGGTTATGGCTACACCTTC.